This T cell receptor beta chain was found in a study of PD-1 blockade in classical Hodgkin lymphoma. Regarding this clone: The antigen is undetermined.

General observations from the study: Newly diagnosed and completely responding patients shared comparable baseline diversity.

Relapse was seen in all patients after autologous stem cell transplantation, and brentuximab vedotin exposure was variable. The CDR3 length is 16 residues. The germline gives CDR1 SEHNR, CDR2 FQNEAQ (reference sequence). V was cut by 5 bases and J by 3 bases, with 20 bases left in between. Assay used: immunoSEQ multiplex PCR; TCRdb lists only in-frame clones, some missing. The sample yields 89,000 or so clones, 92% seen once. The genes are TRBV7-9 and TRBJ2-7; TRBD1 is a possible D gene (8 bases). Sequencing used peripheral blood mononuclear cells (PBMCs), obtained before the second cycle of nivolumab. The TCR sequence derives from a human donor with classical Hodgkin lymphoma. The CDR3 is CASSQTGSGTGYEQYF. The DNA of the CDR3 is TGTGCCAGCAGCCAAACCGGGAGCGGGACAGGCTACGAGCAGTACTTC.